Listed below are T cell receptor beta chains from one sample, sequenced in a study of Graves' ophthalmopathy and Graves' hyperthyroidism. Each CDR3 protein is one row after TCRdb ran MiXCR on the multiplex PCR reads. The table records some 380,000 distinct CDR3 sequences, 15% of them present only once. Sample: peripheral blood. The source is a woman under 30 with stable Graves' hyperthyroidism. Each CDR3 is given with its conserved first and last residue. A D gene is named only where the DNA matches it firmly. The size field is filled for only some rows; it gives once, few, many or a size class.

V gene,D gene,CDR3 length,clone size,J gene,CDR3 DNA,CDR3 protein
TRBV6-1,TRBD2,13,many,TRBJ2-2,TGTGCCAGCAGCTGGGGGGAGGGCGGGGAGCTGTTTTTT,CASSWGEGGELFF
TRBV28,NA,13,many,TRBJ1-1,TGTGCCAGCAGGTACAGGTTAGGCACTGAAGCTTTCTTT,CASRYRLGTEAFF
TRBV6-2/TRBV6-3,NA,15,NA,TRBJ2-2,TGTGCCAGTACCCCGGGGACGGCGGACACCGGGGAGCTGTTTTTT,CASTPGTADTGELFF
TRBV3-1,NA,14,many,TRBJ1-1,TGTGCCAGCAGCCGCTTTGGTCCGAACACTGAAGCTTTCTTT,CASSRFGPNTEAFF
TRBV12-3/TRBV12-4,NA,13,many,TRBJ1-1,TGTGCCAGCAGTTTAGGGGGAGACAGGGAAGCTTTCTTT,CASSLGGDREAFF
TRBV3-1,NA,14,many,TRBJ1-5,TGTGCCAGCAGCACCCTAAGCGCGAATCAGCCCCAGCATTTT,CASSTLSANQPQHF
TRBV6-1,TRBD1,15,many,TRBJ1-6,TGTGCCAGCAGTGAAGCGGGGACAGGGATATCACCCCTCCACTTT,CASSEAGTGISPLHF
TRBV29-1,NA,11,many,TRBJ1-2,TGCAGCGTTGTAGCTAACTATGGCTACACCTTC,CSVVANYGYTF
TRBV14,TRBD2,16,many,TRBJ2-5,TGTGCCAGCAGCCAGAGCCGAGCGGGGTTTTTGGAGACCCAGTACTTC,CASSQSRAGFLETQYF
TRBV7-9,TRBD1,14,NA,TRBJ2-5,TGTGCCAGCAGGGACACCGGGACAGCTCCGACCCAGTACTTC,CASRDTGTAPTQYF
TRBV13,NA,15,many,TRBJ2-4,TGTGCCAGCAGCCACACCCTAGGGGCCAAAAACATTCAGTACTTC,CASSHTLGAKNIQYF
TRBV6-2/TRBV6-3,TRBD1,17,few,TRBJ2-1,TGTGCCAGCAGCTCCTACTTACAGGGGGCGATGTACAATGAGCAGTTCTTC,CASSSYLQGAMYNEQFF
TRBV7-3,NA,13,many,TRBJ1-1,TGTGCCAGCAGCTTGGACGGACGAGCTGAAGCTTTCTTT,CASSLDGRAEAFF
TRBV13,NA,12,many,TRBJ2-7,TGTGCCAGCAGCGGGATTCACTACGAGCAGTACTTC,CASSGIHYEQYF
TRBV6-5,TRBD2,15,many,TRBJ2-7,TGTGCCAGCAGTTACGGCGGGGGGCTTTCCTACGAGCAGTACTTC,CASSYGGGLSYEQYF
TRBV4-1,TRBD1,15,many,TRBJ2-7,TGCGCCAGCAGCCAAGGGGACAGCGTTACCTACGAGCAGTACTTC,CASSQGDSVTYEQYF
TRBV19,NA,12,many,TRBJ1-3,TGTGCCAGTATGGGTAGCCCAGGCACCATATATTTT,CASMGSPGTIYF
TRBV6-2/TRBV6-3,NA,13,many,TRBJ1-1,TGTGCCAGCAGTTATGACAACTTCGCTGAAGCTTTCTTT,CASSYDNFAEAFF
TRBV15,NA,14,NA,TRBJ2-2,TGTGCCACCGCCAGGGGAAAAGGAACCGGGGAGCTGTTTTTT,CATARGKGTGELFF
TRBV9,TRBD2,16,many,TRBJ2-2,TGTGCCAGCAGCGTAGCTGCGGGGGGCCTCACCGGGGAGCTGTTTTTT,CASSVAAGGLTGELFF
TRBV20-1,NA,16,many,TRBJ1-1,TGCAGTGCTAGAGCTGATCATCGGGGGTTGCACACTGAAGCTTTCTTT,CSARADHRGLHTEAFF
TRBV4-1,NA,13,many,TRBJ1-6,TGCGCCAGCAGCCAGGGGCGGGATTCACCCCTCCACTTT,CASSQGRDSPLHF
TRBV6-1,TRBD1,13,NA,TRBJ2-7,TGTGCCAGCAGGAGGACAGGCTCCTACGAGCTGTACTTC,CASRRTGSYELYF
TRBV12-5,TRBD1,15,many,TRBJ2-7,TGTGCTAGTGGTTTGACACCGGGACAGCTCTACGAGCAGTACTTC,CASGLTPGQLYEQYF
TRBV6-4,NA,15,many,TRBJ1-2,TGTGCCAGCAGCGACTCGATGCAGCCGTTCTATGGCTACACCTTC,CASSDSMQPFYGYTF
TRBV6-1,NA,13,many,TRBJ2-2,TGTGCCAGCTTAGCGGTCTGGGCCGGGGAGCTGTTTTTT,CASLAVWAGELFF
TRBV27,TRBD1,12,NA,TRBJ2-7,TGTGCCAGCAGGGGGACAGGAGCCGAGCAGTACTTC,CASRGTGAEQYF
TRBV5-6,NA,16,NA,TRBJ1-2,TGTGCCAGCAGCCGGGACTCGGGGACCCTTAACTATGGCTACACCTTC,CASSRDSGTLNYGYTF
TRBV11-2,TRBD1,14,many,TRBJ2-7,TGTGCCAGCAAACCGGGACAGGGGGCCTACGAGCAGTACTTC,CASKPGQGAYEQYF
TRBV4-1,NA,14,many,TRBJ2-7,TGCGCCAGCAGCCAAGATAGGGGGGCCTACGAGCAGTACTTC,CASSQDRGAYEQYF
TRBV3-1,TRBD1,13,few,TRBJ1-6,TGTGCCAGCAGCCCCGGGACAGGGAGAAACCTCCACTTT,CASSPGTGRNLHF
TRBV11-2,NA,15,many,TRBJ1-2,TGTGCCAGCAGCCAATCCTCGCTTGGCGACTATGGCTACACCTTC,CASSQSSLGDYGYTF
TRBV6-1,NA,13,many,TRBJ1-1,TGTGCCAGCACCAATTGGGTTTACACTGAAGCTTTCTTT,CASTNWVYTEAFF
TRBV20-1,NA,14,few,TRBJ2-5,TGCAGTGCTAGAGATGGGTGGCGCCCGGAGACCCAGTACTTC,CSARDGWRPETQYF
TRBV24-1,NA,15,many,TRBJ2-7,TGTGCCACCAGTGATTTGAAGGGAGCTAGGGAGGAGCAGTACTTC,CATSDLKGAREEQYF
TRBV15,NA,17,few,TRBJ2-7,TGTGCCACCAGCAGAGAGCGGGGACACCTCTACTCCTACGAGCAGTACTTC,CATSRERGHLYSYEQYF
TRBV7-3,TRBD1,18,many,TRBJ1-2,TGTGCCAGCAGCCCGACAGGGGATGGGGAGCCCCAACTCTATGGCTACACCTTC,CASSPTGDGEPQLYGYTF